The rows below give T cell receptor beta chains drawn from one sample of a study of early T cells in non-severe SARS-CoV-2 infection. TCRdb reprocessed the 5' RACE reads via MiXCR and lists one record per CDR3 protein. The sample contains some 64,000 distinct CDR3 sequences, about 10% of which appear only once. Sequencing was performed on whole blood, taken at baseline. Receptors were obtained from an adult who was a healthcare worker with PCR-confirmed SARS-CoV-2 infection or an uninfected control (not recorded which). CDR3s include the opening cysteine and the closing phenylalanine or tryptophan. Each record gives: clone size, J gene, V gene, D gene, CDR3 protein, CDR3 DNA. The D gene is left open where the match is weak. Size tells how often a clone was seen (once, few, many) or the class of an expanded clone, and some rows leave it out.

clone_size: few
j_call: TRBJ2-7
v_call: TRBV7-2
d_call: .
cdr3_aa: CASSLGATTAPYEQYF
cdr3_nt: TGTGCCAGCAGCTTAGGGGCCACAACCGCCCCCTACGAGCAGTACTTC

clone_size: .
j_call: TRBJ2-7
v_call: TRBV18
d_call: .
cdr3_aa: CASSPRGSADEQYF
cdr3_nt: TGTGCCAGCTCACCACGGGGATCGGCTGACGAGCAGTACTTC

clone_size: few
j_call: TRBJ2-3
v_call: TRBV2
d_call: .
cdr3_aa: CASSDGRWGTDTQYF
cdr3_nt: TGTGCCAGCAGTGATGGGAGGTGGGGCACAGATACGCAGTATTTT

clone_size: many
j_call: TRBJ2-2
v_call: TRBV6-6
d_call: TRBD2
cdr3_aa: CASSYPGLAGPGELFF
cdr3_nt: TGTGCCAGCAGTTACCCAGGACTAGCGGGACCCGGGGAGCTGTTTTTT

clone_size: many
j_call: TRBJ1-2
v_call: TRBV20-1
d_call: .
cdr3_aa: CSAPWGYGYTF
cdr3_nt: TGCAGTGCCCCTTGGGGCTATGGCTACACCTTC

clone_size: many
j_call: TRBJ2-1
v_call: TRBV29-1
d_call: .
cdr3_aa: CSVGFNEQFF
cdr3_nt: TGCAGCGTTGGCTTTAACGAGCAGTTCTTC

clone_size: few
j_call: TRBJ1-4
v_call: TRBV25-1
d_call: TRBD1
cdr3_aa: CASSELTGSEKLFF
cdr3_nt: TGTGCCAGCAGTGAATTGACAGGGAGTGAAAAACTGTTTTTT

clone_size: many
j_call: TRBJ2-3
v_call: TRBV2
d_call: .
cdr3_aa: CASSGPRDLPTDTQYF
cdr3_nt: TGTGCCAGCAGCGGGCCCCGGGACCTCCCCACAGATACGCAGTATTTT

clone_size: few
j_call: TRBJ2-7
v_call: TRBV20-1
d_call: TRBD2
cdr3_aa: CSARAIGLAGAYEQYF
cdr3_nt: TGCAGTGCTAGAGCTATCGGACTAGCGGGAGCCTACGAGCAGTACTTC

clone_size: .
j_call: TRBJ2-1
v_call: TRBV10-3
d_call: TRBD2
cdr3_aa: CAISESGLAGSSYNEQFF
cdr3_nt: TGTGCCATCAGTGAGTCAGGACTAGCGGGTAGCTCCTACAATGAGCAGTTCTTC

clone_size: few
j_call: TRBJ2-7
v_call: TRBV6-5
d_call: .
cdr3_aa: CASSFLPGGAEQYF
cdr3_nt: TGTGCCAGCAGTTTCCTTCCAGGGGGGGCCGAGCAGTACTTC

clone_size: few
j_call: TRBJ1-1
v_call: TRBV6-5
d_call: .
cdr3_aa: CASSRGGTEAFF
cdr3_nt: TGTGCCAGCAGTCGAGGGGGCACTGAAGCTTTCTTT

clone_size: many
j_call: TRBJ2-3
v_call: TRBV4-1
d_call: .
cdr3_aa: CASSQEWALTDTQYF
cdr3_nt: TGCGCCAGCAGCCAAGAGTGGGCCCTCACAGATACGCAGTATTTT

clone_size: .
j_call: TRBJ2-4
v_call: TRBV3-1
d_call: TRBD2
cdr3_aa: CASSYDLAARGAKNIQYF
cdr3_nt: TGTGCCAGCAGCTACGATCTAGCGGCCCGAGGAGCCAAAAACATTCAGTACTTC

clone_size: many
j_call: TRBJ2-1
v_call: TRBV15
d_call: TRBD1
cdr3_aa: CATSTSRQGLSYNEQFF
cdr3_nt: TGTGCCACCAGCACGTCCCGACAGGGTCTCTCGTACAATGAGCAGTTCTTC

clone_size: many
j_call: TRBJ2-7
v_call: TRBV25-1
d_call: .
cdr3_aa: CASSESGTDLYEQYF
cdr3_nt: TGTGCCAGCAGTGAGTCCGGGACCGACCTCTACGAGCAGTACTTC

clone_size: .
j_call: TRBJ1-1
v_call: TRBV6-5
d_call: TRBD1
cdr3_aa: CASYRGRLSAAFF
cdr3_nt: TGTGCCAGTTACAGGGGGCGACTATCTGCAGCTTTCTTT

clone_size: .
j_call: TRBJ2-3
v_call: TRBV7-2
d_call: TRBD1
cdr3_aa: CASSFRDRGADTQYF
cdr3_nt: TGTGCCAGCAGCTTCCGGGACAGGGGTGCAGATACGCAGTATTTT

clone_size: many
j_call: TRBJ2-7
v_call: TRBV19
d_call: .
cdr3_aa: CASSTAWGAYEQYF
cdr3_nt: TGTGCCAGTAGTACGGCGTGGGGGGCCTACGAGCAGTACTTC

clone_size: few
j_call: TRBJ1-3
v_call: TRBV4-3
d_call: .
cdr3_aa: CASSQDWLGEGNTIYF
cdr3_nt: TGCGCCAGCAGCCAAGATTGGTTAGGGGAAGGAAACACCATATATTTT

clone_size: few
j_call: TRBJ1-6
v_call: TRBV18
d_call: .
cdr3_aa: CASSPSGTVNSPLHF
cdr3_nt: TGTGCCAGCTCACCCTCAGGCACCGTTAATTCACCCCTCCACTTT

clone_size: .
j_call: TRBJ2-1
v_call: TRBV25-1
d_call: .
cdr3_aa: CASSEMRTNSYNEQFF
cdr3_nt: TGTGCCAGCAGTGAGATGCGTACGAACTCCTACAATGAGCAGTTCTTC

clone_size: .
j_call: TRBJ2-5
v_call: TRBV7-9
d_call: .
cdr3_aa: CASSWPEETQYF
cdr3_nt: TGTGCCAGCAGCTGGCCAGAAGAGACCCAGTACTTC

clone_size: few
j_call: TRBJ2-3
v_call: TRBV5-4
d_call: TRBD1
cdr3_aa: CASSRRDRGYTSTDTQYF
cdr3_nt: TGTGCCAGCAGCCGCCGGGACAGGGGGTATACTAGCACAGATACGCAGTATTTT

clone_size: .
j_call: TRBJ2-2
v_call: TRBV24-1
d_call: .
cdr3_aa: CATSEDNTGELFF
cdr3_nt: TGTGCCACCAGTGAGGACAACACCGGGGAGCTGTTTTTT

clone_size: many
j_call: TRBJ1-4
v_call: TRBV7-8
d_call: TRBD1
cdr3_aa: CASSPKGALLRSNEKLFF
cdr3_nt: TGTGCCAGCAGCCCAAAGGGGGCACTTCTGAGGTCTAATGAAAAACTGTTTTTT

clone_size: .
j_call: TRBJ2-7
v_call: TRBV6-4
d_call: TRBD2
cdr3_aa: CASDTGTRIYEQYF
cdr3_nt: TGTGCCAGCGATACCGGGACTAGAATCTACGAGCAGTACTTC

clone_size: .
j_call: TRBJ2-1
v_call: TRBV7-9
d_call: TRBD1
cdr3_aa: CASSWGQGDGDEQFF
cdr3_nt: TGTGCCAGCAGCTGGGGACAGGGCGATGGGGATGAGCAGTTCTTC

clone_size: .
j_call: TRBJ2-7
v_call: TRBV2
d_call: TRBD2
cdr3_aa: CASSAGTSGYFSYEQYF
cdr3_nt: TGTGCCAGCAGCGCCGGGACTAGCGGCTATTTTTCCTACGAGCAGTACTTC

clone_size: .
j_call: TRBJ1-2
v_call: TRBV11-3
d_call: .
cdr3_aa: CAISVLANYGYTF
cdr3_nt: TGTGCCATTTCAGTGCTTGCTAACTATGGCTACACCTTC

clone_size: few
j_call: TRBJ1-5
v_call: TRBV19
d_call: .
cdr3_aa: CASSGTTYSNQPQHF
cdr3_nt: TGTGCCAGTAGTGGGACAACATATAGCAATCAGCCCCAGCATTTT

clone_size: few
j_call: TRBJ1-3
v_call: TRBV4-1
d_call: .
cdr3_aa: CASSQGPSSGNTIYF
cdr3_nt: TGCGCCAGCAGCCAAGGTCCGAGCTCTGGAAACACCATATATTTT

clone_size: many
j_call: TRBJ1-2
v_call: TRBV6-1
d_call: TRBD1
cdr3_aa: CASTRGGGTGLPSDYGYTF
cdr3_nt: TGTGCCAGCACTAGGGGTGGCGGGACAGGCCTTCCAAGCGACTATGGCTACACCTTC

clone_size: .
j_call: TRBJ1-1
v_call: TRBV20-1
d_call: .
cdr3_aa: CSARERNTEAFF
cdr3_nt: TGCAGTGCTAGAGAGCGGAACACTGAAGCTTTCTTT

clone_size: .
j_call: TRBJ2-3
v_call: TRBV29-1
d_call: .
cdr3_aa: CSVVAWGWQEITDTQYF
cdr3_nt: TGCAGCGTTGTCGCCTGGGGGTGGCAGGAGATCACAGATACGCAGTATTTT

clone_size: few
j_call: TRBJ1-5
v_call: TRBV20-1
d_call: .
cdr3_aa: CSAFLQGTQPQHF
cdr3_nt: TGCAGTGCTTTTCTTCAGGGGACTCAGCCCCAGCATTTT

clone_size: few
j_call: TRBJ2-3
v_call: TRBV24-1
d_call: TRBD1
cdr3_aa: CATSGGTGTTDTQYF
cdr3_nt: TGTGCCACCAGTGGGGGGACAGGGACTACAGATACGCAGTATTTT

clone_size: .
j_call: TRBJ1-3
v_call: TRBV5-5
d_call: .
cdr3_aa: CASSPTASGNTIYF
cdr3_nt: TGTGCCAGCAGCCCGACAGCCTCTGGAAACACCATATATTTT

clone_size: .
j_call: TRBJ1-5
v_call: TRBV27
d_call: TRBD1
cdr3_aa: CASSLTPGTGVNQPQHF
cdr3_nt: TGTGCCAGCAGTCTAACCCCCGGGACAGGAGTCAATCAGCCCCAGCATTTT

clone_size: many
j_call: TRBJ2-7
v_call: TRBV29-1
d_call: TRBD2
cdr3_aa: CSPHGLAGGSHEQYF
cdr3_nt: TGCAGCCCTCACGGGCTAGCGGGAGGGTCCCACGAGCAGTACTTC

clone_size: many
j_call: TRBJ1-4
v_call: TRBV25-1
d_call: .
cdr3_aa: CASSESPASNEKLFF
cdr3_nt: TGTGCCAGCAGTGAATCGCCAGCTTCTAATGAAAAACTGTTTTTT

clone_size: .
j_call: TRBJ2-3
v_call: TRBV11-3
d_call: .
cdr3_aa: CASSQGGEDTQYF
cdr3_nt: TGTGCCAGCAGTCAGGGGGGCGAAGATACGCAGTATTTT

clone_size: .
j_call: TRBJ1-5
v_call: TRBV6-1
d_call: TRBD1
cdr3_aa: CASRQGAYSNQPQHF
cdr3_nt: TGTGCCAGTCGACAGGGGGCATATAGCAATCAGCCCCAGCATTTT

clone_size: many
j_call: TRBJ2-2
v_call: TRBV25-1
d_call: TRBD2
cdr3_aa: CASSEAGGDPGELFF
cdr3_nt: TGTGCCAGCAGTGAAGCGGGAGGGGATCCCGGGGAGCTGTTTTTT

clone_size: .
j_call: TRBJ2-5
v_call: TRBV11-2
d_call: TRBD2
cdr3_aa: CASSLGYSSGRASKTQYF
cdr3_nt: TGTGCCAGCAGCTTAGGGTACTCTAGCGGGAGGGCCTCGAAGACCCAGTACTTC